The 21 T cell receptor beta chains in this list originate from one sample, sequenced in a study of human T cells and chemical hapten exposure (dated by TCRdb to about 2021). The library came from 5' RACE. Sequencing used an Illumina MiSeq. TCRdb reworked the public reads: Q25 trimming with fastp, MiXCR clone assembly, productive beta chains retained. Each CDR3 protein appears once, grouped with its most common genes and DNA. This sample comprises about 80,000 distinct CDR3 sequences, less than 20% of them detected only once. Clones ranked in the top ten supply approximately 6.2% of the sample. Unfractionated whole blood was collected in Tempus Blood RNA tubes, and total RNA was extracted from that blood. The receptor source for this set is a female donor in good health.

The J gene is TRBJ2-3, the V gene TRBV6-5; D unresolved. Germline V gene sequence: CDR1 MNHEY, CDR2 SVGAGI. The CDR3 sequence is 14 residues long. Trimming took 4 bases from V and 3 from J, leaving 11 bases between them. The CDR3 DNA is TGTGCCAGCAGTTTTGACCAAGGGACAGATACGCAGTATTTT. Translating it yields CASSFDQGTDTQYF.

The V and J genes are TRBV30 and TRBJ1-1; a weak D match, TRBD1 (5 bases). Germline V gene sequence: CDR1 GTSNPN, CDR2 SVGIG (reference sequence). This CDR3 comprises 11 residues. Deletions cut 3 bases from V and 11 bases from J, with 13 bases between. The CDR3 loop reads CAWSGGGWAFF. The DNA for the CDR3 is TGTGCCTGGAGCGGGGGAGGGTGGGCTTTCTTT.

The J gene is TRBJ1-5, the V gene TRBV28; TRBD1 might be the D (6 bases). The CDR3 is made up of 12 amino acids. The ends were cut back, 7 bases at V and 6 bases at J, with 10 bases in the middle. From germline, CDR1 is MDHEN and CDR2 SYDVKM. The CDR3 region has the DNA TGTGCCAGCAAGGGGGACGGTCAGCCCCAGCATTTT. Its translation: CASKGDGQPQHF.

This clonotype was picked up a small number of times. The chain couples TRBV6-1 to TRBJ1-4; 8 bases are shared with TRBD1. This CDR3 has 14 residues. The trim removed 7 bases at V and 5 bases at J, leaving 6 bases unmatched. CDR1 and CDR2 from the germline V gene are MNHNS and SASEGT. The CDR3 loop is CASIRDRSNEKLFF. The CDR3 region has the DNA TGTGCCAGCATCCGGGACAGGAGCAATGAAAAACTGTTTTTT.

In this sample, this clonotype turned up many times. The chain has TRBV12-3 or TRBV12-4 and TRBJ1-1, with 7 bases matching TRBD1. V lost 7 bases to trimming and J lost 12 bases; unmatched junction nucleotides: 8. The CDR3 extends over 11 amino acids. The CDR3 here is CASTMERGPFF. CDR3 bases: TGTGCCAGCACCATGGAAAGGGGGCCTTTCTTT.

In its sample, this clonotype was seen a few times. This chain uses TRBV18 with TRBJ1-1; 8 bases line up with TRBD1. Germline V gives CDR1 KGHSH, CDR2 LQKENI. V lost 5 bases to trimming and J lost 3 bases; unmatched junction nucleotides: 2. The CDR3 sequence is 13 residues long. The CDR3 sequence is CASSSGQDTEAFF. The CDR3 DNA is TGTGCCAGCTCATCGGGACAGGACACTGAAGCTTTCTTT.

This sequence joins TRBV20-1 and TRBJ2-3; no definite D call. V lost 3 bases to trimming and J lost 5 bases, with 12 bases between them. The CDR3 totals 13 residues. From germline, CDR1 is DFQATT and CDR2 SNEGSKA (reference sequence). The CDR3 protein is CSASGVTRDTQYF. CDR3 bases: TGCAGTGCTAGTGGGGTCACGAGAGATACGCAGTATTTT.

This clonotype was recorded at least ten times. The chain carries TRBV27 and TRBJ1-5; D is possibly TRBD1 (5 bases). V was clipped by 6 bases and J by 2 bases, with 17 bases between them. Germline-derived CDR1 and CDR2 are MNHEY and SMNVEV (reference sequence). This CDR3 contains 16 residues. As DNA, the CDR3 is TGTGCCAGCAGCCCGAGGCAGGGAAGGGGCAATCAGCCCCAGCATTTT. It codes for CASSPRQGRGNQPQHF.

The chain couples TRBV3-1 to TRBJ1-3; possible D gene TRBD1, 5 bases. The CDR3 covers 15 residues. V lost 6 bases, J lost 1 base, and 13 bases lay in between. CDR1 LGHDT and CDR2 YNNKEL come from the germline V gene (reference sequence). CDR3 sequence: CASRSTGGSGNTIYF. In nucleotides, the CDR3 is TGTGCCAGCAGATCAACGGGGGGTTCTGGAAACACCATATATTTT.

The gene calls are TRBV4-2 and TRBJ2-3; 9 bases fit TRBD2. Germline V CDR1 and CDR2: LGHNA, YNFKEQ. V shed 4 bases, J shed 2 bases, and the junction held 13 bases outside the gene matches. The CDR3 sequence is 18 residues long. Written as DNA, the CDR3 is TGTGCCAGCAGCCCGGGAGGGACTAGCCCTTTCCTCACAGATACGCAGTATTTT. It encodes CASSPGGTSPFLTDTQYF.

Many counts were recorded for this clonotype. CDR3 sequence (DNA): TGTGCCAGCAGTCTCATCGAAGCGGGGGGGCCTGAAGATACGCAGTATTTT. It yields the protein CASSLIEAGGPEDTQYF. J is TRBJ2-3 and V is TRBV27, with TRBD2 identical over 10 bases. The CDR3 consists of 17 residues. Unmatched junction bases numbered 13, after V lost 5 bases and J lost 5 bases. CDR1 and CDR2 from the germline V gene are MNHEY and SMNVEV (reference sequence).

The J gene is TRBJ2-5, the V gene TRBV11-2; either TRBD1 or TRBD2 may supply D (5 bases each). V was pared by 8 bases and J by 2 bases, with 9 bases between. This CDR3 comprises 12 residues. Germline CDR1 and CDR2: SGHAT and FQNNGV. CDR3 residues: CASYGAQETQYF. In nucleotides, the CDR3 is TGTGCCAGCTACGGGGCACAAGAGACCCAGTACTTC.

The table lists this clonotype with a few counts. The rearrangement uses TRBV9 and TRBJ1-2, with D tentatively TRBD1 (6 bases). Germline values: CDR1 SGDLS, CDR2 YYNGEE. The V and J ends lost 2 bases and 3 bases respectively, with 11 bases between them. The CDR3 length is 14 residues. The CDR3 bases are TGTGCCAGCAGCGTTGGGGGCATTTACTATGGCTACACCTTC. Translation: CASSVGGIYYGYTF.

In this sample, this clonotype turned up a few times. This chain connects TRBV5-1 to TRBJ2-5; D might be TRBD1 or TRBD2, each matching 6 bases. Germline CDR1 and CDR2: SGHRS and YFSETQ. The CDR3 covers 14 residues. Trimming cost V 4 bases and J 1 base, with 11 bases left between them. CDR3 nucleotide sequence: TGCGCCAGCAGCCCGGAGGGGGTCCAAGAGACCCAGTACTTC. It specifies CASSPEGVQETQYF.

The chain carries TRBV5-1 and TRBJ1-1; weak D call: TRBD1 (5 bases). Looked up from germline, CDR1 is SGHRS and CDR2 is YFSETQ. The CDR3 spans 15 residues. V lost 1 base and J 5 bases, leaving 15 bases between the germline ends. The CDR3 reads CASSLYVQGGTEAFF. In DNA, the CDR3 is TGCGCCAGCAGCTTGTATGTCCAGGGAGGGACTGAAGCTTTCTTT.

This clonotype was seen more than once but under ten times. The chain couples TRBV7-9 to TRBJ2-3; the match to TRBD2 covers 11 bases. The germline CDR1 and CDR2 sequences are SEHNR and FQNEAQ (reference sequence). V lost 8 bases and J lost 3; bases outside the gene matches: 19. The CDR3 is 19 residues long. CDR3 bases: TGTGCCAGCGTAGGAAGACTAGCGGGACGTAGACCCCAGACAGATACGCAGTATTTT. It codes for CASVGRLAGRRPQTDTQYF.

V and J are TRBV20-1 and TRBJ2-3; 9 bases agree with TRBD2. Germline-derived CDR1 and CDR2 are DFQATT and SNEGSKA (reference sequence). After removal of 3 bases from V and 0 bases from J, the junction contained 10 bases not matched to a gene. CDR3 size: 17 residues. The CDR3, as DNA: TGCAGTGCTAGGCCCCCCTTTAGCGGGGGTAGCACAGATACGCAGTATTTT. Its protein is CSARPPFSGGSTDTQYF.

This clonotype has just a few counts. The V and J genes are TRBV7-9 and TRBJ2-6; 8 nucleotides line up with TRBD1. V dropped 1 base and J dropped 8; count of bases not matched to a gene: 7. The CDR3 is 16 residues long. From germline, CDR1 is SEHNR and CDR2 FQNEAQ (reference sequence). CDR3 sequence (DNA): TGTGCCAGCAGCTTAGGAGGGACAGGAGTTACCAACGTCCTGACTTTC. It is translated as CASSLGGTGVTNVLTF.

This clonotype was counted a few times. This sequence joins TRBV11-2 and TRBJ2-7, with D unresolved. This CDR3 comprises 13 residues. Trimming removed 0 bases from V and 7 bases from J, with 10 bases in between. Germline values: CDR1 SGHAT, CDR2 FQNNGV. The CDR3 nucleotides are TGTGCCAGCAGCTTAGATTTCGTTGGTGAGCAGTACTTC. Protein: CASSLDFVGEQYF.

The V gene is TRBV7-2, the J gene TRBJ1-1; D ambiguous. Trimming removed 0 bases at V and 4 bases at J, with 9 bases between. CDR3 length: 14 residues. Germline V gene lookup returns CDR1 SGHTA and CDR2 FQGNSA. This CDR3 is CASSLATQGTEAFF. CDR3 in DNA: TGTGCCAGCAGCTTAGCGACCCAAGGCACTGAAGCTTTCTTT.

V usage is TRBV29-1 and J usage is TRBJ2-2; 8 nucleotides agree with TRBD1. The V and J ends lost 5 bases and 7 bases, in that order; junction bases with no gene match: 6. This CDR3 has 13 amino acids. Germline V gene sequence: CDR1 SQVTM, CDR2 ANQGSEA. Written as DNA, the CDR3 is TGCAGCGTTCTCCAGGGGGCAAGCGGGGAGCTGTTTTTT. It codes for CSVLQGASGELFF.